Sequencing of this T cell receptor (beta chain) was carried out in a study of T cells in localized non-small cell lung cancer (dated by TCRdb to the early 2020s). With respect to the entire study: The study examined T cell repertoires in approximately 240 patients with early-stage NSCLC and compared tumors with uninvolved tumor-adjacent lungs. The cohort was made up of about 240 treatment-naive NSCLC patients whose localized lung tumors had been resected. Of the NSCLC patients, about 130 were male and approximately 97 were female, and the mean age was about 69 years. Study-wide conclusions, independent of this receptor: Higher blood T cell density associated with longer overall survival, while higher adjacent-lung clonality associated with shorter survival. Because the study design was exploratory, TCR variables were selected using unadjusted p-values without false-discovery rate correction. Multi-region tumor sequencing was not performed, so intratumor heterogeneity could not be excluded. Uninvolved tumor-adjacent lung showed the highest T cell clonality, higher than tumor, which suggests more focused antigenic responses in the uninvolved tumor-adjacent lung. Of the top 100 tumor clones, a median of 57 were detected in paired uninvolved adjacent lung; 28 were also among that lung's top 100.

As for this clone: Its antigen has not been determined. One base away there is no much larger clone; base qualities are not given.

At diagnosis, tumor, uninvolved tumor-adjacent lung and peripheral blood were collected and then preserved as a mix of FFPE and fresh-frozen material. Blood samples were analyzed as peripheral blood mononuclear cells for TCR repertoire profiling. Trimming removed 0 bases from V and 11 bases from J; the gene matches leave 13 bases unexplained. According to the germline V gene, CDR1 reads SGHRS and CDR2 reads YFSETQ. The CDR3 has 18 amino acids, counting the end cysteine and phenylalanine. Only the CDR3 region is kept as DNA, spanning 54 bases read in frame from base 1. TCR beta CDR3 regions were sequenced from DNA using the immunoSEQ Assay. In the original analysis: T cell density was computed as TCR beta template counts normalized to usable DNA estimated by amplifying housekeeping genes. Richness was estimated with the preseqR package, extrapolating to 400,000 templates for PBMC samples and 120,000 templates for tissue samples. Clonality was defined as one minus Pielou's evenness. Tissue-enriched TCRs were identified through differential abundance testing performed on productive amino-acid clonotypes, with a minimum total count of 5 and an alpha of 0.1. The Jaccard Index and the Morisita Overlap Index were used to measure repertoire overlap between compartments. GLIPH grouped TCR beta CDR3s together with public tetramer-defined viral CDR3s, and a viral motif had to include at least three viral sequences and also show V-gene enrichment. In its TCRdb copy, this immuneACCESS table keeps in-frame sequences only and misses some clones. Where compared with another copy, unresolved V genes explain less than half of these, and the others have no known cause. V, J and clone size were drawn from that table, and D and trimming were deduced from the DNA. The table for this sample lists about 48,000 clones; 60% to 85% of them were counted only once. The ten largest account for around 17% of the sample.

The TCR originated in a man aged 35 to 70 with stage I squamous cell lung carcinoma. The sequencing used peripheral blood, collected before any cancer treatment. The sequence links TRBV5-1 to TRBJ2-6; 11 bases in the middle match TRBD1. The CDR3 loop reads CASSLVGTGGAGAHVLTF. The DNA is as follows: TGCGCCAGCAGCTTGGTGGGGACAGGGGGAGCCGGCGCGCACGTCCTGACTTTC.